These 11 T cell receptor beta chains originate from one sample sequenced in a study of blood T cell repertoires in COVID-19. The table came from immunoSEQ multiplex PCR; TCRdb's copy has only in-frame clones and leaves some out. Altogether some 130,000 clones are present, 79% being singletons, with the ten largest covering roughly 4.3%. The sequencing input was peripheral blood. The receptors stem from a woman older than 75 with acute or convalescent COVID-19.

The chain links TRBV28 to TRBJ1-1, with D maybe TRBD1 (6 bases). Germline CDR1 and CDR2: MDHEN and SYDVKM. The CDR3 totals 14 residues. V was trimmed by 10 bases and J by 0 bases, leaving 15 bases between them. The CDR3, as DNA: TGTGCCACCCATCGGGACACCTTGAACACTGAAGCTTTCTTT. Its translation: CATHRDTLNTEAFF. The full variable domain, completed using reference TRBV28 and TRBJ1-1, is DVKVTQSSRYLVKRTGEKVFLECVQDMDHENMFWYRQDPGLGLRLIYFSYDVKMKEKGDIPEGYSVSREKKERFSLILESASTNQTSMYLCATHRDTLNTEAFFGQGTRLTVV.

This chain uses TRBV7-2 with TRBJ1-2, with D uncertain. The CDR3 has 16 residues. The V and J ends lost 6 bases and 8 bases respectively, with 25 bases between them. Germline loops: CDR1 SGHTA, CDR2 FQGNSA. The CDR3, as DNA: TGTGCCAGCAGTTCGGAACCCTTGTTACCCCCGGGAGGCTACACCTTC. This sequence encodes CASSSEPLLPPGGYTF.

J is TRBJ1-5 and V is TRBV29-1; 7 bases map to TRBD1. The CDR3 loop spans 13 amino acids. Trimming at V came to 6 bases and at J to 4 bases, leaving 6 bases not matched to a gene. Germline V gene sequence: CDR1 SQVTM, CDR2 ANQGSEA. Here the CDR3 reads CSVVETGNQPQHF. For the CDR3, the DNA is TGCAGCGTCGTTGAGACAGGGAATCAGCCCCAGCATTTT. The full variable domain, rest sourced from reference TRBV29-1 and TRBJ1-5, is SAVISQKPSRDICQRGTSLTIQCQVDSQVTMMFWYRQQPGQSLTLIATANQGSEATYESGFVIDKFPISRPNLTFSTLTVSNMSPEDSSIYLCSVVETGNQPQHFGDGTRLSIL.

The chain combines TRBV5-3 with TRBJ2-3, with a tentative D call TRBD2 (6 bases). TRBV5-3 is annotated as an ORF whose role is uncertain. The length of the CDR3 is 16 residues. V lost 0 bases to trimming and J lost 2 bases, with 13 bases between them. As DNA, the CDR3 is TGTGCCAGAAGCTTGGTCAGGAGGGCCTTCACAGATACGCAGTATTTT. Protein product: CARSLVRRAFTDTQYF.

The chain has TRBV5-1 and TRBJ2-1; 10 bases are a match to TRBD2. The germline V gene encodes CDR1 SGHRS and CDR2 YFSETQ. With 1 base clipped from V and 7 bases from J, the junction kept 8 bases outside the gene matches. The CDR3 has 16 amino acids. This CDR3 is CASSLSPSGSVNEQFF. The CDR3 bases are TGCGCCAGCAGCTTGTCCCCTAGCGGGAGTGTGAATGAGCAGTTCTTC.

The genes are TRBV28 and TRBJ2-1; TRBD2 might be the D (6 bases). Germline lookup yields CDR1 MDHEN and CDR2 SYDVKM. The CDR3 sequence is 15 residues long. Trimming cost V 6 bases and J 5 bases, with 17 bases left between them. CDR3 coding DNA: TGTGCCAGCAGAGATAGCGGAGGTTATAACAATGAGCAGTTCTTC. Protein product: CASRDSGGYNNEQFF.

This chain uses TRBV19 with TRBJ1-4; D unresolved. CDR3 length equals 16 residues. Germline values: CDR1 LNHDA, CDR2 SQIVND (reference sequence). V was shortened by 3 bases and J by 4 bases, with 15 bases between the two germline ends. The CDR3 region has the DNA TGTGCCAGTAGTATGGGAAGGCAGGACTATAATGAAAAACTGTTTTTT. This translates into CASSMGRQDYNEKLFF.

The rearrangement links TRBV4-1 to TRBJ1-5; TRBD1 aligns across 11 bases. This CDR3 comprises 15 residues. The germline V gene encodes CDR1 MGHRA and CDR2 YSYEKL. Trimming at V came to 6 bases and at J to 6 bases, leaving 7 bases not matched to a gene. The CDR3 coding sequence is TGCGCCAGCAGTTCCGGACAGGGGGCTGTTCAGCCCCAGCATTTT. The encoded protein is CASSSGQGAVQPQHF.

CDR3 protein: CASSLGPLAGADTQYF. DNA for the CDR3: TGTGCCAGCAGCTTAGGACCCTTAGCGGGTGCCGATACGCAGTATTTT. The chain joins TRBV7-2 to TRBJ2-3, with 7 positions matching TRBD2. V gave up 1 base and J gave up 6 bases; unmatched junction bases: 10. This CDR3 is built from 16 residues. Germline V lookup: CDR1 SGHTA, CDR2 FQGNSA.

The chain combines TRBV5-6 with TRBJ2-2; 9 positions agree with TRBD2. The germline V gene encodes CDR1 SGHDT and CDR2 YYEEEE. V trimming: 4 bases; J trimming: 5 bases; junction bases outside the gene matches: 9. The length of the CDR3 is 16 residues. CDR3 coding DNA: TGTGCCAGCAGCACAATTAGCGGGAGTCGAACCGGGGAGCTGTTTTTT. Protein sequence: CASSTISGSRTGELFF.

This chain's CDR3 is CASSSVAGEDTQYF. In DNA form, the CDR3 reads TGTGCCAGCAGCTCTGTAGCGGGAGAGGATACGCAGTATTTT. The chain is built from TRBV7-8 and TRBJ2-3, with TRBD2 identical over 9 bases. The CDR3 contains 14 residues. V was clipped by 4 bases and J by 6 bases; unmatched bases: 5. The germline V gene has CDR1 SGHVS and CDR2 FQNEAQ. Together with reference TRBV7-8 and TRBJ2-3, the CDR3 gives the full variable domain: GAGVSQSPRYKVAKRGQDVALRCDPISGHVSLFWYQQALGQGPEFLTYFQNEAQLDKSGLPSDRFFAERPEGSVSTLKIQRTQQEDSAVYLCASSSVAGEDTQYFGPGTRLTVL.